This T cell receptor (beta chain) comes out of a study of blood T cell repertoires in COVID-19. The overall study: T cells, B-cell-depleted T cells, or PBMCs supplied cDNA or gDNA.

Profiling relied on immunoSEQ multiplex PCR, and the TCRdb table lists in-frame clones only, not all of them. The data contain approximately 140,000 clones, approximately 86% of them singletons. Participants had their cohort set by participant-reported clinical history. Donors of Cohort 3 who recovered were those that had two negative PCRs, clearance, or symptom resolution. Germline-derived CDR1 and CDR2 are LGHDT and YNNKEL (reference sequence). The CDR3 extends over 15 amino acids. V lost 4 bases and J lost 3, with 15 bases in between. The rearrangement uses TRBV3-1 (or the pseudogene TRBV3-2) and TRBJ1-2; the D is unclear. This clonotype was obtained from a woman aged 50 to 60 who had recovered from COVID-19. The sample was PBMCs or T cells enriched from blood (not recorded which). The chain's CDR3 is CASSRVGRPDYGYTF. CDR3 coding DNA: TGTGCCAGCAGCCGCGTAGGGAGGCCAGACTATGGCTACACCTTC.